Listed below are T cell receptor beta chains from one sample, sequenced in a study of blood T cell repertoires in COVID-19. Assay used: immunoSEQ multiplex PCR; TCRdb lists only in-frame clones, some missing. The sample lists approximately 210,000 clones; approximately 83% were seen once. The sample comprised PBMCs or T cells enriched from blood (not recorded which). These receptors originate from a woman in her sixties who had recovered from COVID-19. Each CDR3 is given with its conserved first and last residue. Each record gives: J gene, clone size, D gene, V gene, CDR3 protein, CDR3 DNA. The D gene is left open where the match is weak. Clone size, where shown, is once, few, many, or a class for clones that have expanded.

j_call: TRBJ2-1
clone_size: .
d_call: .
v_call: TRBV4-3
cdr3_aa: CASSQEVKRASYNEQFF
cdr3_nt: TGCGCCAGCAGCCAAGAGGTTAAGAGGGCATCTTACAATGAGCAGTTCTTC

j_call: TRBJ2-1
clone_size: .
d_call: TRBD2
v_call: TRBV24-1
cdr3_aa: CATSDSLAGANEQFF
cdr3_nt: TGTGCCACCAGTGATTCGCTAGCGGGGGCCAATGAGCAGTTCTTC

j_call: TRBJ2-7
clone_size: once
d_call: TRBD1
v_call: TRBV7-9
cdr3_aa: CASSSPGQVYEQYF
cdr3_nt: TGTGCCAGCAGCTCCCCGGGACAGGTCTACGAGCAGTACTTC

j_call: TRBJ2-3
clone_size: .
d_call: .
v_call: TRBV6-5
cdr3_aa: CASSSRAGASTDTQYF
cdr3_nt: TGTGCCAGCAGTTCCAGGGCAGGGGCTAGCACAGATACGCAGTATTTT

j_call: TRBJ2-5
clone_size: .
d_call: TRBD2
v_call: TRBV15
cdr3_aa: CATSRGTSLAGGQETQYF
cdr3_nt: TGTGCCACCAGCAGAGGAACTTCCCTAGCGGGGGGACAAGAGACCCAGTACTTC

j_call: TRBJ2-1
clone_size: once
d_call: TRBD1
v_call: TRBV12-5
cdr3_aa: CASGLVWDRDTMKQFF
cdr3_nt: TGTGCTAGTGGTTTGGTATGGGACAGGGATACAATGAAGCAGTTCTTC

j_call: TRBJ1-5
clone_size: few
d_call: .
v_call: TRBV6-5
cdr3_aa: CASRGRDYSNQPQHF
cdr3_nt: TGTGCCAGCAGGGGGCGGGACTATAGCAATCAGCCCCAGCATTTT

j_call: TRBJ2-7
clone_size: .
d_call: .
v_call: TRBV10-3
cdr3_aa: CAISGGALTYEQYF
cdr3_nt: TGTGCCATCAGTGGGGGAGCTCTTACCTACGAGCAGTACTTC

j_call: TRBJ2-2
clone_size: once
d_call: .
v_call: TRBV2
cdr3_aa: CASKLSVPGELFF
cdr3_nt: TGTGCCAGCAAGTTGTCGGTCCCCGGGGAGCTGTTTTTT

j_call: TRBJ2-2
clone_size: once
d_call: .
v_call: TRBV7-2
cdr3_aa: CASSPRARGNTGELFF
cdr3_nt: TGTGCCAGCAGCCCCCGAGCCAGGGGGAACACCGGGGAGCTGTTTTTT

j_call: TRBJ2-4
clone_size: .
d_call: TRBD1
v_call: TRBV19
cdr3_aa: CASSIPDRGFGNIQYF
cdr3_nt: TGTGCCAGTAGTATTCCGGACAGGGGTTTTGGAAACATTCAGTACTTC

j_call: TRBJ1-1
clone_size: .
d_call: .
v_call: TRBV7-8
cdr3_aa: CASSLVRGSDPKEAFF
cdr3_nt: TGTGCCAGCAGCTTAGTACGGGGGTCGGACCCAAAGGAAGCTTTCTTT

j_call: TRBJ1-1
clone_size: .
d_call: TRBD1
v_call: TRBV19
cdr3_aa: CASSRLQGADTEAFF
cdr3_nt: TGTGCCAGTAGTAGACTACAGGGGGCGGACACTGAAGCTTTCTTT

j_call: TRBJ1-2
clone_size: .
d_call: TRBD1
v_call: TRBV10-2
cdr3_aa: CASGGQGKYGYTF
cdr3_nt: TGCGCCAGCGGGGGACAGGGGAAATATGGCTACACCTTC

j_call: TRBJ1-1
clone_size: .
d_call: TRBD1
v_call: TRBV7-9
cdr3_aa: CASSRTVVTGVSEAFF
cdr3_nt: TGTGCCAGCAGCCGAACCGTTGTGACAGGGGTGTCTGAAGCTTTCTTT

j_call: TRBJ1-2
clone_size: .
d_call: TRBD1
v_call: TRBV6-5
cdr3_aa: CASRGQGGYGYTF
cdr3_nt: TGTGCCAGCAGGGGACAGGGAGGCTATGGCTACACCTTC

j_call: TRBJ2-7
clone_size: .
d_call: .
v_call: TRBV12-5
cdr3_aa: CASGLEWGDEQYF
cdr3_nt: TGTGCTAGTGGTTTGGAGTGGGGGGACGAGCAGTACTTC

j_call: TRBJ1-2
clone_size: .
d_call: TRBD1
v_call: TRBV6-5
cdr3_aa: CASSYFGTANNYGYTF
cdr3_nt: TGTGCCAGCAGTTACTTCGGGACAGCGAATAACTATGGCTACACCTTC

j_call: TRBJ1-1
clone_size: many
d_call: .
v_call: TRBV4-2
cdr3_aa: CASSPLLTPNTEAFF
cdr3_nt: TGTGCCAGCAGCCCCCTGCTGACTCCGAACACTGAAGCTTTCTTT

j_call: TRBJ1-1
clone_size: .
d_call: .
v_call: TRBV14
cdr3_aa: CASSPGSLAEAFF
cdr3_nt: TGTGCCAGCAGCCCTGGCAGTTTGGCTGAAGCTTTCTTT

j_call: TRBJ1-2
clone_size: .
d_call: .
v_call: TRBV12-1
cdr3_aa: CASSSPAQGADYGYTF
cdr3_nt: TGTGCCAGCAGCTCCCCAGCCCAGGGGGCAGACTATGGCTACACCTTC

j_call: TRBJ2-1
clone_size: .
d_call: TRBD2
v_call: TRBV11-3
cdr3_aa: CASSFVGTSAPEQFF
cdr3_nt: TGTGCCAGCAGCTTCGTCGGGACTAGCGCCCCCGAGCAGTTCTTC

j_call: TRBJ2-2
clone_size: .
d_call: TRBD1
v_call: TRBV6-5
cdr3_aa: CASRRTGTNTGELFF
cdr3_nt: TGTGCCAGCAGGCGGACAGGGACGAACACCGGGGAGCTGTTTTTT

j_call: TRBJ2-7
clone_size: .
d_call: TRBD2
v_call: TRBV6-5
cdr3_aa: CASSRTSGRVEQYF
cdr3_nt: TGTGCCAGCAGCCGGACTAGCGGGAGAGTTGAGCAGTACTTC

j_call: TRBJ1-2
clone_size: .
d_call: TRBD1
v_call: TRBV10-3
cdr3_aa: CAISRGEDRDYTF
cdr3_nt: TGTGCCATCAGTCGAGGGGAGGACAGGGACTACACCTTC

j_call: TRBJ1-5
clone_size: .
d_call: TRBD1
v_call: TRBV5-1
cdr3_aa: CASSLGDSYSNQPQHF
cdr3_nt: TGCGCCAGCAGCTTGGGGGACAGCTATAGCAATCAGCCCCAGCATTTT

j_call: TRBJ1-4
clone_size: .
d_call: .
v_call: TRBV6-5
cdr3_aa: CASKKQGSNEKLFF
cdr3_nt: TGTGCCAGCAAAAAGCAGGGATCTAATGAAAAACTGTTTTTT

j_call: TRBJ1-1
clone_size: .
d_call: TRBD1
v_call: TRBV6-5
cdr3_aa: CASSRDRGRTEAFF
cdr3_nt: TGTGCCAGCAGCCGGGACAGGGGGAGAACTGAAGCTTTCTTT

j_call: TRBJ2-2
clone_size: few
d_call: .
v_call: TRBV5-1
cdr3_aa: CASSLGGWAPEATGELFF
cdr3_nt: TGCGCCAGCAGCTTGGGGGGCTGGGCCCCCGAGGCAACCGGGGAGCTGTTTTTT

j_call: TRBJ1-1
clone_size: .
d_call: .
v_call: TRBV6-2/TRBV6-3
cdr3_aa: CASSYSREAEAFF
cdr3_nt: TGTGCCAGCAGTTACTCGAGAGAGGCTGAAGCTTTCTTT

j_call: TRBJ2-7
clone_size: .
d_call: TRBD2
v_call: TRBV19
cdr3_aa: CASSIVASGSDEQYF
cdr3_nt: TGTGCCAGTAGTATAGTGGCTAGCGGGAGCGACGAGCAGTACTTC

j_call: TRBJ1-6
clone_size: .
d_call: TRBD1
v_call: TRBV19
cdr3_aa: CASRPGQGLYNSPLHF
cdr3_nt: TGTGCCAGTCGGCCCGGACAGGGACTTTATAATTCACCCCTCCACTTT

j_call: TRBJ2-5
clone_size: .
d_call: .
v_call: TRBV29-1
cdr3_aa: CSVEVGRSGMKETQYF
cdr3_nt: TGCAGCGTTGAGGTCGGAAGGTCGGGGATGAAAGAGACCCAGTACTTC

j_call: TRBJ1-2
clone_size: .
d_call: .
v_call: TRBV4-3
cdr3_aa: CASSQVQGTPSGYTF
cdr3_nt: TGCGCCAGCAGCCAAGTTCAGGGCACTCCCTCTGGCTACACCTTC

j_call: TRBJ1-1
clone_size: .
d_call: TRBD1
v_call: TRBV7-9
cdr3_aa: CASSLTGAGTEAFF
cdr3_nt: TGTGCCAGCAGCTTGACAGGGGCGGGCACTGAAGCTTTCTTT

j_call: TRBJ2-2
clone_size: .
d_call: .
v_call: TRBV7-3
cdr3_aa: CASSRTPTGGELFF
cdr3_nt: TGTGCCAGCAGTCGGACCCCAACGGGGGGGGAGCTGTTTTTT